This entry lists 18 T cell receptor beta chains sequenced from one sample in a study of OX40 agonist ivuxolimab in advanced cancers. The data were produced by immunoSEQ multiplex PCR, yet TCRdb's version contains in-frame clones alone and is incomplete. The sample includes 60,000 to 65,000 clones, about four fifths of them seen just once. The source was CD4+ or CD8+ T cells sorted from blood, collected in a trial of the OX40 agonist ivuxolimab. These receptors originate from an adult with an advanced solid tumor such as melanoma, head and neck, liver or kidney cancer.

The chain uses TRBV19 and TRBJ2-4; 16 bases line up with TRBD2. The CDR3 is made up of 16 amino acids. The germline V gene has CDR1 LNHDA and CDR2 SQIVND (reference sequence). Germline trimming cut 4 bases from V and 9 bases from J; bases unmatched to any gene: 6. In DNA, the CDR3 is TGTGCCAGTAGTACGGGACTAGCGGGGGGGCAGGTCATTCAGTACTTC. Its translation: CASSTGLAGGQVIQYF.

V usage is TRBV9 and J usage is TRBJ1-2; D is unresolved. V was pared by 0 bases and J by 0 bases, with 9 bases between. The CDR3 has 15 residues. CDR1 is SGDLS, CDR2 YYNGEE, per germline. CDR3 nucleotide sequence: TGTGCCAGCAGCGTAGGAGGGCAACCTAACTATGGCTACACCTTC. It codes for CASSVGGQPNYGYTF.

V usage is TRBV5-4 and J usage is TRBJ2-1; tentatively, D is TRBD1 (6 bases). CDR3 length: 15 amino acids. Between the trimmed V and J ends, which lost 4 bases and 0 bases, there was a span of 11 bases. CDR1 and CDR2 (germline): SGHNT, YYREEE (reference sequence). The DNA of the CDR3 is TGTGCCAGCAGCACAGGGTGGAGCTCCTACAATGAGCAGTTCTTC. Translated: CASSTGWSSYNEQFF.

The chain combines TRBV2 with TRBJ2-1, with 13 bases aligning to TRBD2. Germline CDR1 and CDR2: SNHLY and FYNNEI. This CDR3 has 14 amino acids. The ends lost 6 bases at V and 7 bases at J; junction bases unmatched: 3. The CDR3 sequence is CASRRLAGGNEQFF. CDR3 sequence (DNA): TGTGCCAGCAGAAGACTAGCGGGGGGTAATGAGCAGTTCTTC.

The rearrangement links TRBV5-1 to TRBJ2-3; 7 positions agree with TRBD2. Trimming removed 0 bases from V and 5 bases from J; junction bases left unmatched: 6. Germline V gene data show CDR1 as SGHRS and CDR2 as YFSETQ. The CDR3 is 15 residues long. CDR3 residues: CASSLVGEGRDTQYF. In DNA, the CDR3 is TGCGCCAGCAGCTTGGTCGGGGAGGGCCGAGATACGCAGTATTTT.

This clone was observed a handful of times. The V and J genes are TRBV14 and TRBJ1-2, with D possibly matching TRBD1 (6 bases). Trimming took 5 bases from V and 5 from J, leaving 12 bases between them. CDR3 length: 13 residues. CDR1 is SGHDN, CDR2 FVKESK, per germline. This chain's CDR3 is CASSKGHLYGYTF. CDR3 nucleotide sequence: TGTGCCAGCAGCAAGGGACATTTATATGGCTACACCTTC.

This sequence joins TRBV2 and TRBJ2-3; 12 bases are shared with TRBD1. Losses at the gene ends were 6 bases for V and 6 bases for J; bases not matched to a gene: 7. Germline V gene lookup returns CDR1 SNHLY and CDR2 FYNNEI. The CDR3 has 15 residues. The DNA of the CDR3 is TGTGCCAGCAGACCCGGGACAGGGGGCGGGGATACGCAGTATTTT. This codes for CASRPGTGGGDTQYF. Full variable domain (remainder filled in from reference TRBV2 and TRBJ2-3): EPEVTQTPSHQVTQMGQEVILRCVPISNHLYFYWYRQILGQKVEFLVSFYNNEISEKSEIFDDQFSVERPDGSNFTLKIRSTKLEDSAMYFCASRPGTGGGDTQYFGPGTRLTVL.

V usage is TRBV6-5 and J usage is TRBJ2-2; D is undetermined. The CDR3 loop spans 15 amino acids. V gave up 2 bases and J gave up 1 base, with 8 bases separating them. Germline V lookup: CDR1 MNHEY, CDR2 SVGAGI. The DNA for the CDR3 is TGTGCCAGCAGTTACAATTACCTGAACACCGGGGAGCTGTTTTTT. Residues: CASSYNYLNTGELFF.

The V and J genes are TRBV7-3 and TRBJ1-1; tentative D call: TRBD1 (6 bases). Germline V gene lookup returns CDR1 SGHTA and CDR2 FQGTGA. Trimming left V 0 bases short and J 11 bases short, with 13 bases between. The CDR3 length is 13 residues. The CDR3 loop reads CASSLTEGGVAFF. CDR3 DNA sequence: TGTGCCAGCAGCTTAACGGAGGGGGGCGTTGCTTTCTTT.

V and J are TRBV5-6 and TRBJ1-2, with D perhaps matching TRBD1 (5 bases). V lost 0 bases and J lost 4, with 7 bases in between. The CDR3 consists of 13 residues. CDR1 is SGHDT and CDR2 is YYEEEE in the germline V gene. CDR3 DNA sequence: TGTGCCAGCAGCTTGGTGGGGGGCTATGGCTACACCTTC. Residues: CASSLVGGYGYTF.

The V and J genes are TRBV5-1 and TRBJ2-2; 8 bases align to TRBD1. Germline loops: CDR1 SGHRS, CDR2 YFSETQ. The length of the CDR3 is 15 residues. With 5 bases clipped from V and 3 bases from J, the junction kept 6 bases outside the gene matches. The CDR3 region has the DNA TGCGCCAGCAGACCAGGGGGCGCTTACACCGGGGAGCTGTTTTTT. Translating it yields CASRPGGAYTGELFF.

The chain links TRBV11-2 to TRBJ2-2, with TRBD2 matching over 7 bases. Trimming took 5 bases from V and 4 from J; bases not matched to a gene: 7. CDR1 and CDR2 (germline): SGHAT, FQNNGV. The CDR3 spans 15 residues. CDR3 sequence reads: CASSERLAVTGELFF. The CDR3 bases are TGTGCCAGCAGCGAGCGACTAGCCGTCACCGGGGAGCTGTTTTTT.

V and J are TRBV18 and TRBJ2-7; 10 bases line up with TRBD1. Germline V gene sequence: CDR1 KGHSH, CDR2 LQKENI. J gave up 1 base and V 6 bases, and 6 bases lay outside the gene matches. CDR3 length: 15 residues. CDR3: CASSRDRGTSYEQYF. In DNA, the CDR3 is TGTGCCAGCTCCAGGGACAGGGGAACGTCCTACGAGCAGTACTTC.

V gene TRBV10-3 combines with J gene TRBJ2-7, with unresolved D. The CDR3 loop spans 13 amino acids. Trimming stripped 10 bases from V and 5 bases from J, with 18 bases between. From germline, CDR1 is ENHRY and CDR2 SYGVKD. CDR3 region: CASNPGTRDEQYF. The CDR3 nucleotides read TGTGCCAGCAACCCCGGAACTCGAGACGAGCAGTACTTC.

The chain links TRBV15 to TRBJ1-4; maybe TRBD1 (5 bases). The CDR3 is 16 residues long. Germline CDR1 reads LNHNV; CDR2 reads YYDKDF (reference sequence). With 0 bases removed from V and 2 bases from J, the gap between germline ends came to 10 bases. In nucleotides, the CDR3 is TGTGCCACCAGCAGAGATTTGAGGGGCACTAATGAAAAACTGTTTTTT. It encodes CATSRDLRGTNEKLFF.

This clone has ten or more counts. V is TRBV19 and J is TRBJ1-2; TRBD1 matches 7 bases. This CDR3 has 17 residues. Per germline, CDR1 LNHDA and CDR2 SQIVND (reference sequence). Unmatched junction bases numbered 16, after V lost 9 bases and J lost 0 bases. As DNA, the CDR3 is TGTGCCAGCCGGTCGGACAGGACAAAAAGAGCTAACTATGGCTACACCTTC. Its protein is CASRSDRTKRANYGYTF. The full variable domain, rest sourced from reference TRBV19 and TRBJ1-2, is DGGITQSPKYLFRKEGQNVTLSCEQNLNHDAMYWYRQDPGQGLRLIYYSQIVNDFQKGDIAEGYSVSREKKESFPLTVTSAQKNPTAFYLCASRSDRTKRANYGYTFGSGTRLTVV.

V and J are TRBV18 and TRBJ1-1; 7 nucleotides agree with TRBD1. From germline, CDR1 is KGHSH and CDR2 LQKENI. There are 17 residues in the CDR3. Unmatched junction bases numbered 12, after V lost 0 bases and J lost 5 bases. As DNA, the CDR3 is TGTGCCAGCTCACCACCAGGTGACAGAAGGGGGCAAACTGAAGCTTTCTTT. Translation: CASSPPGDRRGQTEAFF.

The genes are TRBV9 and TRBJ2-7, with D possibly matching TRBD1 (6 bases). The CDR3 spans 13 residues. Trimming cost V 7 bases and J 5 bases, with 16 bases left between them. Germline V gene sequence: CDR1 SGDLS, CDR2 YYNGEE. CDR3 region: CASGATGKNEQYF. The CDR3 nucleotides are TGTGCCAGCGGCGCGACAGGCAAGAACGAGCAGTACTTC.